This TCR beta chain was recorded in a study of cytomegalovirus exposure and HLA in healthy donors. General study points: Solely CMV serostatus was available to characterize immune exposure. In a later analysis, CMV-associated beta chains were mostly HLA-associated, it appeared.

A remark on this clone: Its antigen is not known.

Germline CDR1 is MNHEY and CDR2 is SMNVEV (reference sequence). The CDR3 spans 14 residues. Trimming at V came to 9 bases and at J to 3 bases, leaving 7 bases not matched to a gene. With 60 Vbeta and 13 Jbeta primers, the PCR was carried out. Clones were read by immunoSEQ multiplex PCR, and TCRdb kept only the in-frame ones, dropping some. The data hold 200,000 to 300,000 clones, with roughly 81% observed a single time. Specimen: PBMCs. The chain uses TRBV27 and TRBJ2-7, with 11 bases lining up with TRBD1. This receptor was identified in a woman aged 40 to 50 in good health and CMV-seropositive. DNA for the CDR3: TGTGCCAGTAGCACCGGGACAGGGGGCTACGAGCAGTACTTC. As protein: CASSTGTGGYEQYF.